The 5 T cell receptor beta chains below all came from one sample that was sequenced in a study of T-cell reconstitution after alpha-beta-depleted transplantation in children (dated by TCRdb to about 2016). Library preparation employed PCR. Sequencing relied on an Illumina HiSeq 2500. TCR libraries were prepared with molecular barcoding, using unique molecular identifiers to normalize TCRbeta repertoire quantification. The public reads were reprocessed in TCRdb via fastp at Q25 and MiXCR, keeping in-frame beta chains. Rows with a matching CDR3 protein are joined into one entry that keeps the most common DNA and genes. For this sample the table gives almost 400,000 distinct CDR3 sequences, of which roughly 22% were detected only once. The leading ten clones occupy 3.8% of the sample. The material was PBMCs from the stem cell graft donor, obtained from the stem cell graft. The receptors were sampled from a human donor who donated a stem cell graft to a child with acute myeloid leukemia.

This clonotype occurred a few times. The CDR3 bases are TGTGCCAGCAGATCCCGGGACAGGGGCTATGATCAGCCCCAGCATTTT. It specifies CASRSRDRGYDQPQHF. The chain carries TRBV28 and TRBJ1-5; TRBD1 aligns across 10 bases. The V segment lost 6 bases and the J segment 5 bases; nucleotides outside the gene matches: 10. The CDR3 is 16 amino acids. Germline V CDR1 and CDR2: MDHEN, SYDVKM.

CDR3: CASSGGPINEQFF. The CDR3 bases are TGCGCCAGCAGTGGGGGACCGATCAATGAGCAGTTCTTC. The chain couples TRBV10-2 to TRBJ2-1; TRBD1 or TRBD2 may be the D gene (5 bases each). There are 13 residues in the CDR3. The V gene lost 4 bases and the J gene lost 6 bases, with 10 bases spanning the gap. Germline values: CDR1 WSHSY, CDR2 SAAADI.

In this sample, this clonotype turned up many times. The V gene is TRBV20-1, the J gene TRBJ1-5, with 10 bases lining up with TRBD1. Germline CDR1 is DFQATT and CDR2 is SNEGSKA (reference sequence). The J segment lost 3 bases and the V segment lost 6 bases, leaving 11 bases of the junction unmatched. This CDR3 has 16 amino acids. The CDR3 nucleotides read TGCAGTGCGTCCGGGACAGGGGCGAGTTTCAATCAGCCCCAGCATTTT. Translating gives CSASGTGASFNQPQHF.

This clonotype was counted ten times or more. The chain couples TRBV10-3 to TRBJ2-7, with D possibly matching TRBD1 (6 bases). Germline V lookup: CDR1 ENHRY, CDR2 SYGVKD. Trimming removed 6 bases at V and 3 bases at J, with 12 bases between. The CDR3 runs 13 residues. CDR3 nucleotide sequence: TGTGCCATCAGCTCTCAGGGGATCTACGAGCAGTACTTC. Translated, it gives CAISSQGIYEQYF.

The J gene is TRBJ2-1, the V gene TRBV27; 10 bases are shared with TRBD2. The CDR3 sequence is 16 residues long. CDR1 and CDR2 (germline): MNHEY, SMNVEV (reference sequence). V gave up 4 bases and J gave up 8 bases; unmatched junction bases: 11. CDR3 nucleotide sequence: TGTGCCAGCAGTTCCCCTAGCGGGAGCGGAGTGGATGAGCAGTTCTTC. This encodes CASSSPSGSGVDEQFF.